The entry below gives a single TCR beta chain sequence along with its context. These data belong to a study of blood T cell repertoires in COVID-19. Turning to the study itself: Samples came from the United States, Italy and Spain, spanning acute and convalescent COVID-19. From T cells, B-cell-depleted T cells, or PBMCs came the material, which was cDNA or gDNA.

TCRdb's table, derived via immunoSEQ multiplex PCR, lists solely in-frame clones and lacks some. The sample lists over 200,000 clones, 88% occurring once. The CDR3 has 16 residues. Trimming took 6 bases from V and 0 from J, leaving 18 bases between them. Germline-derived CDR1 and CDR2 are LNHDA and SQIVND (reference sequence). The sequenced sample consisted of peripheral blood. The V and J genes are TRBV19 and TRBJ2-7; D perhaps matches TRBD2 (7 bases). The sequence came from an older woman with acute or convalescent COVID-19. CDR3 bases: TGTGCCAGTAGGCCCGAGGGGGGGTCTAGCTCCTACGAGCAGTACTTC. Translated, it gives CASRPEGGSSSYEQYF.